This T cell receptor beta chain comes out of a study of blood T cell repertoires in COVID-19. This CDR3 contains 18 residues. Looked up from germline, CDR1 is LGHNA and CDR2 is YSLEER. J lost 5 bases, V lost 1 base, and 16 bases had no gene match. TCRdb's copy holds only in-frame clones and misses some; the assay was immunoSEQ multiplex PCR. The data contain a few hundred thousand clones, about 89% of them seen just once; the ten biggest clones take up 9.5%. The origin of this receptor is a woman aged 35 to 49 who had recovered from COVID-19. V and J are TRBV4-3 and TRBJ2-5, with 7 bases identical to TRBD1. Sequencing was performed on PBMCs or T cells enriched from blood (not recorded which). The CDR3 spells CASSQGIKGADANETQYF. The CDR3 DNA is TGCGCCAGCAGCCAAGGCATTAAGGGGGCGGATGCGAACGAGACCCAGTACTTC.